Listed below are T cell receptor beta chains from one sample, sequenced in a study of technical replicates of blood from a handful of donors. Sequencing was performed with immunoSEQ multiplex PCR; in TCRdb, only in-frame clones are kept and a portion is missing. The sample lists 85,000 to 100,000 clones, 95% occurring once. The sample consisted of T cells isolated from PBMCs. These TCRs come from a human donor in good health. Both conserved end residues are part of each CDR3. The D gene is left open where the match is weak. A row's size may be missing; if present it is once, few, many or a size class.

d_gene	abundance	j_gene	v_gene	CDR3aa	CDR3nt
TRBD1	NA	TRBJ1-2	TRBV27	CASSLNRGPDYGYTF	TGTGCCAGCAGTTTAAACAGGGGGCCGGACTATGGCTACACCTTC
NA	NA	TRBJ2-1	TRBV20-1	CSASPSNEQFF	TGCAGTGCTAGTCCCAGCAATGAGCAGTTCTTC
NA	once	TRBJ2-3	TRBV12-5	CASGLVLSGRETDTQYF	TGTGCTAGTGGTTTGGTACTTAGCGGCCGGGAAACAGATACGCAGTATTTT
NA	once	TRBJ1-3	TRBV11-3	CASSRIHSSGNTIYF	TGTGCCAGCAGCCGAATCCATAGCTCTGGAAACACCATATATTTT
NA	NA	TRBJ1-2	TRBV4-1	CASSRLIQGEGYTF	TGCGCCAGCAGCCGACTCATACAGGGAGAGGGCTACACCTTC
NA	NA	TRBJ2-1	TRBV7-6	CASSLTGRNEQFF	TGTGCCAGCAGCTTAACAGGGCGGAATGAGCAGTTCTTC
TRBD2	NA	TRBJ2-7	TRBV18	CASSPVSSGGTRYEQYF	TGTGCCAGCTCACCAGTCTCTAGCGGGGGGACCCGCTACGAGCAGTACTTC
TRBD1	NA	TRBJ1-2	TRBV10-3	CAISDGTGDPNYGYTF	TGTGCCATCAGTGACGGAACAGGGGACCCTAACTATGGCTACACCTTC
TRBD2	NA	TRBJ2-7	TRBV18	CASSPQGGSSYEQYF	TGTGCCAGCTCACCACAGGGAGGGTCCTCCTACGAGCAGTACTTC
NA	NA	TRBJ1-2	TRBV10-2	CASSPTASYGYTF	TGCGCCAGCAGTCCGACAGCTAGTTATGGCTACACCTTC
TRBD2	once	TRBJ2-5	TRBV18	CASSRLAGQQETQYF	TGTGCCAGCTCCCGACTAGCGGGCCAGCAAGAGACCCAGTACTTC
TRBD1	NA	TRBJ2-7	TRBV4-1	CASSGRGTGTNYEQYF	TGCGCCAGCAGCGGTAGGGGGACAGGGACAAATTACGAGCAGTACTTC
TRBD1	NA	TRBJ1-6	TRBV27	CASSWGQAKRRDSPLHF	TGTGCCAGCAGTTGGGGACAGGCGAAACGGCGAGATTCACCCCTCCACTTT
TRBD1	NA	TRBJ2-7	TRBV19	CASSGDRGLNEQYF	TGTGCCAGTTCGGGGGACAGGGGGCTCAACGAGCAGTACTTC
TRBD1	NA	TRBJ2-5	TRBV4-1	CASSHSGQGVETQYF	TGCGCCAGCAGCCATTCCGGCCAGGGGGTTGAGACCCAGTACTTC
NA	few	TRBJ2-5	TRBV19	CASSIWESDRETQYF	TGTGCCAGTAGTATTTGGGAGTCCGACAGGGAGACCCAGTACTTC
NA	NA	TRBJ2-7	TRBV28	CATTGSYEQYF	TGTGCCACAACAGGCTCCTACGAGCAGTACTTC
TRBD1	NA	TRBJ1-6	TRBV30	CAWNLVTGGRVNSPLHF	TGTGCCTGGAATCTGGTCACAGGGGGGAGAGTTAATTCACCCCTCCACTTT
TRBD2	NA	TRBJ2-5	TRBV29-1	CSVGFRLAGVQETQYF	TGCAGCGTTGGCTTCCGACTAGCGGGAGTTCAAGAGACCCAGTACTTC
NA	once	TRBJ2-1	TRBV27	CASSSAAGKGSYNEQFF	TGTGCCAGCAGTTCCGCCGCCGGGAAGGGCTCCTACAATGAGCAGTTCTTC
TRBD1	NA	TRBJ2-7	TRBV5-1	CASSLGNTGGEQYF	TGCGCCAGCAGCTTGGGCAATACAGGGGGCGAGCAGTACTTC
NA	NA	TRBJ1-2	TRBV5-4	CASSFTDSYGYTF	TGTGCCAGCAGCTTCACAGATTCGTATGGCTACACCTTC
NA	NA	TRBJ2-7	TRBV28	CASSLYDRPYEQYF	TGTGCCAGCAGTTTATACGACAGGCCGTACGAGCAGTACTTC
TRBD1	NA	TRBJ2-3	TRBV28	CASSTGTGLNLDTDTQYF	TGTGCCAGCAGCACCGGGACAGGCCTTAATTTAGACACAGATACGCAGTATTTT
NA	NA	TRBJ1-1	TRBV19	CASTHTPRTEAFF	TGTGCCAGTACCCACACACCTCGCACTGAAGCTTTCTTT